Below, 18 T cell receptor beta chains from the same sample are listed, as sequenced in a study of TIL therapy for anti-PD-1-resistant metastatic lung cancer. This was the immunoSEQ v3 assay. Profiling relied on immunoSEQ multiplex PCR, and the TCRdb table lists in-frame clones only, not all of them. The profile shows some 16,000 clones, about 68% of them singletons. Time point indicated: pre-treatment sample, taken before nivolumab and TIL therapy. Material: blood, obtained at baseline. The source is a person between 25 and 79 years old with non-small cell lung cancer.

The chain uses TRBV2 and TRBJ1-5; the D gene is possibly TRBD1 (5 bases). This CDR3 region has 13 residues. V was trimmed by 8 bases and J by 1 base, leaving 9 bases between them. CDR1 and CDR2 from the germline V gene are SNHLY and FYNNEI. CDR3 sequence (DNA): TGTGCCAGCGGGGGGTCCAGCAATCAGCCCCAGCATTTT. It codes for CASGGSSNQPQHF.

This clone has a single count. The rearrangement joins TRBV5-3 to TRBJ2-1; 10 positions match TRBD2. TRBV5-3 is an ORF for which the function is uncertain. Trimming took 2 bases from V and 6 from J; bases not matched to a gene: 5. The CDR3 length is 15 residues. The CDR3 bases are TGTGCCAGAAGCTTCGGGCTAGCGGGGGCCAATGAGCAGTTCTTC. Its protein is CARSFGLAGANEQFF.

The genes are TRBV13 and TRBJ2-3, with 8 positions matching TRBD2. The CDR3 is made up of 22 amino acids. Looked up from germline, CDR1 is PRHDT and CDR2 is FYEKMQ (reference sequence). The V segment lost 1 base and the J segment 2 bases; nucleotides outside the gene matches: 23. This CDR3 is CASSLDGWARGLAGPATDTQYF. CDR3 nucleotides: TGTGCCAGCAGCTTAGACGGGTGGGCCAGGGGATTAGCGGGGCCTGCCACAGATACGCAGTATTTT.

The rearrangement joins TRBV15 to TRBJ2-6, with a possible D match to TRBD1 (6 bases). This CDR3 spans 15 amino acids. The V end lost 7 bases, the J end lost 2 bases, and 12 bases lay between the germline ends. Germline V gene data show CDR1 as LNHNV and CDR2 as YYDKDF (reference sequence). DNA of the CDR3: TGTGCCACCAACCCAACAGGGACTGGGGCCAACGTCCTGACTTTC. It specifies CATNPTGTGANVLTF.

This sequence joins TRBV9 and TRBJ2-7, with D possibly matching TRBD1 (6 bases). Per germline, CDR1 SGDLS and CDR2 YYNGEE. V lost 4 bases, J lost 5 bases, and 25 bases lay in between. CDR3 length: 17 residues. For the CDR3, the DNA is TGTGCCAGCAGCAAAACTACAGGGCCCGGTCGTTACCACGAGCAGTACTTC. Amino acid sequence: CASSKTTGPGRYHEQYF.

For this clone: The junction shows a germline mismatch at one end, possibly a read error. This chain uses TRBV7-2 with TRBJ2-5, with 8 bases fitting TRBD2. The CDR3 has 17 residues. The germline CDR1 and CDR2 sequences are SGHTA and FQGNSA. The CDR3 region has the DNA TGTGCCACCAGCTTAGAGGGGCTAGCGGGCGTCCAAGAGACCCAGTACTTC. It encodes CATSLEGLAGVQETQYF. Using reference TRBV7-2 and TRBJ2-5 for the parts outside the CDR3, the full variable domain is GAGVSQSPSNKVTEKGKDVELRCDPISGHTALYWYRQSLGQGLEFLIYFQGNSAPDKSGLPSDRFSAERTGGSVSTLTIQRTQQEDSAVYLCATSLEGLAGVQETQYFGPGTRLLVL.

The V gene is TRBV11-2, the J gene TRBJ2-5; 8 nucleotides agree with TRBD2. V trimming: 5 bases; J trimming: 1 base; junction bases outside the gene matches: 12. The CDR3 is 17 residues long. Germline V lookup: CDR1 SGHAT, CDR2 FQNNGV. The CDR3: CASSPGLDEFLQETQYF. The CDR3 nucleotides are TGTGCCAGCAGCCCGGGACTAGATGAATTCCTCCAAGAGACCCAGTACTTC.

The chain is built from TRBV10-2 and TRBJ2-3; D possibly uses TRBD1 or TRBD2 (5 bases each). The length of the CDR3 is 15 residues. CDR1 is WSHSY and CDR2 is SAAADI in the germline V gene. V lost 2 bases, J lost 4 bases, and 13 bases lay in between. CDR3 nucleotide sequence: TGCGCCAGCAGTGAGAAGGGGAGTGGCGCAGATACGCAGTATTTT. Amino acid sequence: CASSEKGSGADTQYF.

Note on this clone: This CDR3 is also generated by other DNA sequences in the sample. This chain uses TRBV6-4 with TRBJ2-3; 9 nucleotides match TRBD2. The CDR3 is made up of 14 amino acids. From germline, CDR1 is MRHNA and CDR2 SNTAGT. Unmatched junction bases numbered 1, after V lost 4 bases and J lost 2 bases. The CDR3 reads CASSGGGATDTQYF. The DNA for the CDR3 is TGTGCCAGCAGTGGCGGGGGGGCCACAGATACGCAGTATTTT.

This chain joins TRBV5-1 and TRBJ2-7; TRBD2 might be the D (6 bases). In germline, CDR1 is SGHRS, CDR2 YFSETQ. V was pared by 4 bases and J by 0 bases, with 17 bases between. This CDR3 has 16 residues. This CDR3 is CASSAGDSGSSYEQYF. CDR3 in DNA: TGCGCCAGCAGCGCCGGGGATAGCGGTAGCTCCTACGAGCAGTACTTC.

The chain links TRBV28 to TRBJ1-4; a possible D gene is TRBD1 (5 bases). This CDR3 comprises 16 residues. CDR1 and CDR2 from the germline V gene are MDHEN and SYDVKM. The ends were cut back, 3 bases at V and 4 bases at J, with 15 bases in the middle. The CDR3 loop reads CASSFPSGGLNEKLFF. The DNA of the CDR3 is TGTGCCAGCAGTTTCCCCAGTGGGGGACTTAATGAAAAACTGTTTTTT.

The rearrangement joins TRBV18 to TRBJ1-6; a possible D gene is TRBD1 (6 bases). Deletions cut 3 bases from V and 9 bases from J, with 18 bases between. The CDR3 totals 16 residues. Germline CDR1 KGHSH, CDR2 LQKENI. CDR3 protein: CASSPSSGGGGSPLHF. The CDR3 bases are TGTGCCAGCTCACCTTCGTCGGGGGGCGGTGGTTCACCCCTCCACTTT.

This clone occurred a few times. The J gene is TRBJ2-6, the V gene TRBV5-1, with a weak D call TRBD2 (6 bases). V was clipped by 1 base and J by 1 base, with 15 bases between them. CDR1 and CDR2 from the germline V gene are SGHRS and YFSETQ. The CDR3 contains 18 residues. CDR3 in amino acids: CASSLIWDSESGANVLTF. The DNA of the CDR3 is TGCGCCAGCAGCTTGATTTGGGACTCCGAGTCTGGGGCCAACGTCCTGACTTTC. The complete variable domain, with remaining parts taken from reference TRBV5-1 and TRBJ2-6, reads KAGVTQTPRYLIKTRGQQVTLSCSPISGHRSVSWYQQTPGQGLQFLFEYFSETQRNKGNFPGRFSGRQFSNSRSEMNVSTLELGDSALYLCASSLIWDSESGANVLTFGAGSRLTVL.

The chain combines TRBV6-5 with TRBJ1-5; D not certain. There are 12 residues in the CDR3. The V gene lost 6 bases and the J gene lost 3 bases, with 6 bases spanning the gap. The germline CDR1 and CDR2 sequences are MNHEY and SVGAGI. In DNA form, the CDR3 reads TGTGCCAGCAGGGGTCCCAATCAGCCCCAGCATTTT. It is translated as CASRGPNQPQHF.

This clone was seen only a few times. The V gene is TRBV7-9, the J gene TRBJ2-7; D tentatively reads TRBD1 or TRBD2 (5 bases each). Germline V gene data show CDR1 as SEHNR and CDR2 as FQNEAQ (reference sequence). Trimming stripped 1 base from V and 10 bases from J, with 20 bases between. This CDR3 region has 15 residues. This CDR3 is CASSLVGTAGHQQYF. The CDR3 DNA sequence: TGTGCCAGCAGCTTAGTTGGGACCGCTGGGCACCAACAGTACTTC.

This chain links TRBV4-1 with TRBJ2-1; 9 bases are shared with TRBD2. V shed 0 bases, J shed 8 bases, and the junction held 17 bases outside the gene matches. The CDR3 length is 19 residues. Per germline, CDR1 MGHRA and CDR2 YSYEKL. The DNA for the CDR3 is TGCGCCAGCAGCCAAGAACAGGGACGGACTAGCGTACTCTCGGATGAGCAGTTCTTC. It translates to CASSQEQGRTSVLSDEQFF.

The chain links TRBV30 to TRBJ1-2; D gene ambiguous. Germline assignment: CDR1 GTSNPN and CDR2 SVGIG (reference sequence). V lost 0 bases and J lost 7, with 12 bases in between. This CDR3 is built from 13 residues. CDR3 in amino acids: CAWSVRVSRGYTF. CDR3 sequence (DNA): TGTGCCTGGAGTGTACGGGTCAGTCGTGGCTACACCTTC.

V and J are TRBV5-4 and TRBJ1-1; unclear D gene. V was clipped by 3 bases and J by 2 bases, with 17 bases between them. The CDR3 loop spans 16 amino acids. Germline loops: CDR1 SGHNT, CDR2 YYREEE (reference sequence). CDR3 loop: CASSSEPGRANTEAFF. In nucleotides, the CDR3 is TGTGCCAGCAGCTCAGAGCCAGGACGGGCAAACACTGAAGCTTTCTTT.